The 30 T cell receptor beta chains below were found in one sample sequenced in a study of shared clonotypes between healthy human individuals. Data came from immunoSEQ multiplex PCR; TCRdb stores just in-frame clones and leaves some out. The top ten hold about 0.13% of the sample, which has more than 2 million clones, approximately 96% seen once. The material sequenced was naive CD4+ T cells sorted from blood. Subset reported: CD45RA+ positively selected. Receptors originate from a man aged 18 to 29 in good health.

The rearrangement links TRBV10-3 to TRBJ1-2; D uncertain. The CDR3 has 14 amino acids. The V gene's germline CDR1 is ENHRY and CDR2 SYGVKD. Trimming pared 4 bases from V and 6 bases from J, leaving 15 bases between. CDR3 coding DNA: TGTGCCATCAGTGCGGCCCCCGGGAATCATGGCTACACCTTC. It yields the protein CAISAAPGNHGYTF.

The V call is TRBV4-1, the J call TRBJ2-7; the D gene is possibly TRBD1 (6 bases). The CDR3 has 14 amino acids. V lost 1 base to trimming and J lost 0 bases, with 7 bases between them. Germline V gene sequence: CDR1 MGHRA, CDR2 YSYEKL. The CDR3 region is CASSQVGASYEQYF. The CDR3 DNA is TGCGCCAGCAGCCAAGTGGGGGCCTCCTACGAGCAGTACTTC.

This clone showed up just once. The genes are TRBV9 and TRBJ2-2; possible D gene TRBD1, 6 bases. The CDR3 runs 16 residues. V gave up 0 bases and J gave up 8 bases, with 17 bases separating them. Germline V gene lookup returns CDR1 SGDLS and CDR2 YYNGEE. In nucleotides, the CDR3 is TGTGCCAGCAGCGTAGCTGGGACACCGATTACGGGGGAGCTGTTTTTT. Its translation is CASSVAGTPITGELFF.

The chain links TRBV4-1 to TRBJ2-3; D might be TRBD1 or TRBD2, each matching 5 bases. The germline gives CDR1 MGHRA, CDR2 YSYEKL. The CDR3 runs 15 residues. Between the trimmed V and J ends, which lost 0 bases and 5 bases, there was a span of 12 bases. The CDR3 protein is CASSQDPAGGDTQYF. The CDR3, as DNA: TGCGCCAGCAGCCAAGATCCAGCTGGGGGAGATACGCAGTATTTT.

This chain connects TRBV10-2 to TRBJ2-3, with 8 nucleotides matching TRBD2. Germline loops: CDR1 WSHSY, CDR2 SAAADI. The CDR3 has 14 amino acids. The junction had 0 bases not matched to a gene; V was cut back by 4 bases and J by 0 bases. The CDR3 DNA follows: TGCGCCAGCAGTGTAGCGGGAAGCACAGATACGCAGTATTTT. As protein: CASSVAGSTDTQYF.

The chain has TRBV5-6 and TRBJ2-2, with 7 nucleotides matching TRBD1. The CDR3 loop spans 14 amino acids. Trimming removed 4 bases from V and 3 bases from J; junction bases left unmatched: 3. CDR1 SGHDT and CDR2 YYEEEE come from the germline V gene. CDR3 in DNA: TGTGCCAGCAGCATCGGACAGGACACCGGGGAGCTGTTTTTT. It encodes CASSIGQDTGELFF.

The gene calls are TRBV5-1 and TRBJ2-7, with a tentative D call TRBD1 (6 bases). Germline assignment: CDR1 SGHRS and CDR2 YFSETQ. This CDR3 region has 12 residues. V lost 4 bases to trimming and J lost 7 bases, with 12 bases between them. The CDR3 reads CASSLQGWEQYF. CDR3 nucleotides: TGCGCCAGCAGCCTGCAGGGGTGGGAGCAGTACTTC.

The J gene is TRBJ2-5, the V gene TRBV7-3; 9 bases line up with TRBD1. The CDR3 consists of 15 residues. The germline CDR1 and CDR2 sequences are SGHTA and FQGTGA. With 5 bases clipped from V and 2 bases from J, the junction kept 6 bases outside the gene matches. The CDR3 is CASSAGTGLQETQYF. In nucleotides, the CDR3 is TGTGCCAGCAGCGCCGGGACAGGGTTACAAGAGACCCAGTACTTC.

This chain uses TRBV12-5 with TRBJ2-7; TRBD1 aligns across 8 bases. The CDR3 spans 15 residues. Germline CDR1 LGHNT, CDR2 FRNRAP. J was trimmed by 5 bases and V by 1 base; bases with no gene match: 7. Here the CDR3 reads CASGLGYRGMHEQYF. CDR3 sequence (DNA): TGTGCTAGTGGTTTGGGTTACAGGGGGATGCACGAGCAGTACTTC.

The sample holds one count of this clone. J is TRBJ1-2 and V is TRBV10-3, with D possibly matching TRBD1 (5 bases). CDR1 and CDR2 from the germline V gene are ENHRY and SYGVKD. Trimming shortened V by 3 bases and J by 0 bases, and 8 bases separated the two germline ends. This CDR3 region has 14 residues. The CDR3, as DNA: TGTGCCATCAGTGACAGGGCAACTAACTATGGCTACACCTTC. This gives the protein CAISDRATNYGYTF.

The CDR3 region is CAWGRGGGGNTIYF. DNA for the CDR3: TGTGCCTGGGGGCGGGGAGGTGGAGGAAACACCATATATTTT. The V and J genes are TRBV30 and TRBJ1-3; D unresolved. V lost 5 bases, J lost 4 bases, and 15 bases lay in between. Germline V gene data show CDR1 as GTSNPN and CDR2 as SVGIG (reference sequence). The CDR3 is 14 amino acids. Supplemented by reference TRBV30 and TRBJ1-3, the full variable domain reads SQTIHQWPATLVQPVGSPLSLECTVEGTSNPNLYWYRQAAGRGLQLLFYSVGIGQISSEVPQNLSASRPQDRQFILSSKKLLLSDSGFYLCAWGRGGGGNTIYFGEGSWLTVV.

This chain connects TRBV6-1 to TRBJ2-7; 8 nucleotides agree with TRBD2. The CDR3 runs 14 residues. After removal of 9 bases from V and 2 bases from J, the junction contained 9 bases not matched to a gene. Germline V CDR1 and CDR2: MNHNS, SASEGT. Here the CDR3 DNA reads TGTGCCAGTACCCCAGCGGGGGTAACCTACGAGCAGTACTTC. Encoded protein: CASTPAGVTYEQYF.

In its sample, this clone was seen once. The same CDR3 is also encoded by other DNA sequences in this sample. The rearrangement uses TRBV18 and TRBJ1-2; D gene ambiguous. This CDR3 has 13 residues. Germline lookup yields CDR1 KGHSH and CDR2 LQKENI. V was cut by 6 bases and J by 3 bases, with 11 bases left in between. The CDR3 nucleotides are TGTGCCAGCTCCCCCGAGGGATACTATGGCTACACCTTC. Its protein is CASSPEGYYGYTF.

The rearrangement uses TRBV30 and TRBJ1-2; D is perhaps TRBD1 (5 bases). The length of the CDR3 is 14 residues. The ends were cut back, 1 base at V and 4 bases at J, with 13 bases in the middle. Germline values: CDR1 GTSNPN, CDR2 SVGIG (reference sequence). The CDR3 here is CAWSAQGLGYGYTF. The CDR3, as DNA: TGTGCCTGGAGTGCTCAGGGATTGGGCTATGGCTACACCTTC. Full variable domain (missing parts from reference TRBV30 and TRBJ1-2): SQTIHQWPATLVQPVGSPLSLECTVEGTSNPNLYWYRQAAGRGLQLLFYSVGIGQISSEVPQNLSASRPQDRQFILSSKKLLLSDSGFYLCAWSAQGLGYGYTFGSGTRLTVV.

This sequence joins TRBV28 and TRBJ1-1; D remains ambiguous. Per the germline V gene, CDR1 is MDHEN and CDR2 is SYDVKM. The CDR3 length is 13 residues. Trimming removed 5 bases from V and 6 bases from J, with 13 bases in between. CDR3 sequence reads: CASSGPSVAEAFF. In DNA, the CDR3 is TGTGCCAGCAGTGGACCTTCGGTAGCTGAAGCTTTCTTT.

CDR3 sequence (DNA): TGTGCCAGCAGCCAGGACAGGCTCAATTCACCCCTCCACTTT. Translated, it gives CASSQDRLNSPLHF. The J gene is TRBJ1-6, the V gene TRBV7-2; 7 bases map to TRBD1. The V gene end was trimmed by 5 bases and the J gene end by 7 bases; junction bases not matched to a gene: 5. The germline CDR1 and CDR2 sequences are SGHTA and FQGNSA. The CDR3 covers 14 residues.

Details on this clone: Other DNA sequences from this sample encode an identical CDR3 as well. CDR3 nucleotides: TGCGCCAGCAGCCAAGGCGGGACCTCCTACAATGAGCAGTTCTTC. Translated: CASSQGGTSYNEQFF. This chain connects TRBV4-1 to TRBJ2-1; weak D call: TRBD2 (6 bases). The CDR3 extends over 15 amino acids. Trimming took off 1 base at V and 0 bases at J, with 7 bases between the two ends. CDR1 MGHRA and CDR2 YSYEKL come from the germline V gene.

The chain uses TRBV5-1 and TRBJ1-5, with D possibly TRBD1 on 6 matching bases. Germline loops: CDR1 SGHRS, CDR2 YFSETQ. The CDR3 has 15 amino acids. V lost 2 bases and J 4 bases, leaving 13 bases between the germline ends. The CDR3 DNA reads TGCGCCAGCAGCTTTGGGGGGCTCGAGAATCAGCCCCAGCATTTT. This sequence encodes CASSFGGLENQPQHF.

The chain recombines TRBV6-1 with TRBJ2-2; 14 nucleotides align to TRBD2. Per germline, CDR1 MNHNS and CDR2 SASEGT. V lost 1 base and J lost 6; bases outside the gene matches: 4. The CDR3 spans 17 residues. In DNA form, the CDR3 reads TGTGCCAGCAGTGAAGGACTAGCGGGAGGGCCCTCCGGGGAGCTGTTTTTT. Encoded protein: CASSEGLAGGPSGELFF.

J is TRBJ2-7 and V is TRBV2; 8 bases match TRBD1. The CDR3 is 13 residues long. CDR1 and CDR2 from the germline V gene are SNHLY and FYNNEI. The V segment lost 5 bases and the J segment 6 bases; nucleotides outside the gene matches: 6. This chain's CDR3 is CASSSQGAGEQYF. For the CDR3, the DNA is TGTGCCAGCAGTTCCCAGGGGGCGGGCGAGCAGTACTTC.

V usage is TRBV6-6 and J usage is TRBJ1-5; no reliable D call. The germline CDR1 and CDR2 sequences are MNHNY and SVGAGI (reference sequence). The CDR3 is made up of 12 amino acids. The ends were cut back, 4 bases at V and 6 bases at J, with 7 bases in the middle. The CDR3 DNA is TGTGCCAGCAGTTTTGGATCTCAGCCCCAGCATTTT. Translation: CASSFGSQPQHF.

V usage is TRBV6-6 and J usage is TRBJ1-1, with D uncertain. The CDR3 is made up of 14 amino acids. In germline, CDR1 is MNHNY, CDR2 SVGAGI (reference sequence). V dropped 7 bases and J dropped 1 base, with 13 bases sitting between them. The CDR3 DNA is TGTGCCAGCAAGGCGGGAGGAGGGAACACTGAAGCTTTCTTT. Its translation is CASKAGGGNTEAFF.

The chain combines TRBV4-1 with TRBJ2-1; 10 bases match TRBD2. The CDR3 covers 17 residues. Germline CDR1 MGHRA, CDR2 YSYEKL. The V and J ends lost 0 bases and 9 bases, in that order; junction bases with no gene match: 11. The CDR3 here is CASSQDSGLAGDFEQFF. In DNA, the CDR3 is TGCGCCAGCAGCCAAGATTCGGGCCTAGCGGGAGACTTTGAGCAGTTCTTC.

The chain has TRBV7-9 and TRBJ1-4; no firm D call. The CDR3 consists of 14 residues. The germline CDR1 and CDR2 sequences are SEHNR and FQNEAQ (reference sequence). Trimming left V 2 bases short and J 7 bases short, with 11 bases between. CDR3 sequence: CASSLFLAGEKLFF. CDR3 DNA sequence: TGTGCCAGCAGCTTATTTCTGGCAGGTGAAAAACTGTTTTTT.

This clone was found once. V gene TRBV12-5 combines with J gene TRBJ1-1, with D unclear. V was pared by 2 bases and J by 0 bases, with 7 bases between. The CDR3 runs 14 residues. Germline V gene lookup returns CDR1 LGHNT and CDR2 FRNRAP. The CDR3 coding sequence is TGTGCTAGTGGTTTGAACATCATGAACACTGAAGCTTTCTTT. It codes for CASGLNIMNTEAFF.

The chain employs TRBV11-2 and TRBJ2-7, with D maybe TRBD1 (6 bases). This CDR3 has 14 amino acids. Germline CDR1 is SGHAT and CDR2 is FQNNGV. Trimming took off 5 bases at V and 6 bases at J, with 17 bases between the two ends. CDR3 region: CASSTDRHSAEQYF. CDR3 nucleotide sequence: TGTGCCAGCAGCACCGACAGGCATTCGGCCGAGCAGTACTTC.

The V and J genes are TRBV18 and TRBJ2-7, with 8 bases fitting TRBD2. The junction had 7 bases not matched to a gene; V was cut back by 4 bases and J by 5 bases. Germline CDR1 is KGHSH and CDR2 is LQKENI. The CDR3 is 14 amino acids. The CDR3 nucleotides are TGTGCCAGCTCACGATCGACTAGCGAGCACGAGCAGTACTTC. Its translation: CASSRSTSEHEQYF.

The CDR3 nucleotides read TGTGCCAGCAGCTTAGGCGCAGGGATCAACTACGAGCAGTACTTC. The encoded protein is CASSLGAGINYEQYF. The chain combines TRBV7-2 with TRBJ2-7; D might be TRBD1 (5 bases). Germline V CDR1 and CDR2: SGHTA, FQGNSA. V was clipped by 1 base and J by 3 bases, with 13 bases between them. The CDR3 totals 15 residues. Full variable domain (rest looked up from reference TRBV7-2 and TRBJ2-7): GAGVSQSPSNKVTEKGKDVELRCDPISGHTALYWYRQSLGQGLEFLIYFQGNSAPDKSGLPSDRFSAERTGGSVSTLTIQRTQQEDSAVYLCASSLGAGINYEQYFGPGTRLTVT.

This chain joins TRBV19 and TRBJ1-2; D unclear. CDR3 size: 19 residues. Germline V lookup: CDR1 LNHDA, CDR2 SQIVND (reference sequence). V was cut by 5 bases and J by 7 bases, with 32 bases left in between. As DNA, the CDR3 is TGTGCCAGTAGTGTTTGGGATCGACGGTTCTCCCAAACAGACTCTGGCTACACCTTC. Encoded protein: CASSVWDRRFSQTDSGYTF.

Worth noting for this clone: Distinct nucleotide sequences in the sample also encode this CDR3. The CDR3 here is CASSYSGRGELFF. In nucleotides, the CDR3 is TGTGCCAGCAGTTACTCGGGTCGAGGGGAGCTGTTTTTT. This chain links TRBV6-5 with TRBJ2-2; D call uncertain. V lost 0 bases, J lost 8 bases, and 7 bases lay in between. Germline lookup yields CDR1 MNHEY and CDR2 SVGAGI. The CDR3 consists of 13 residues.